A selection of T cell receptor beta chains follows, all from one sample in a study of T cells expressing NK-cell markers. Following a re-call of the 5' RACE reads, TCRdb has one entry per CDR3 protein and lacks DNA. In total, the table holds some 190,000 distinct CDR3 sequences. Specimen: blood T cells: a sorted CD56 or NKG2C T cell subset, CD4+ or CD8+ T cells, or bulk PBMC T cells (not recorded which). The receptors here all came from a man aged 18 to 69 in good health. Each CDR3 is given with its conserved first and last residue. The order of the fields is J gene, V gene, CDR3 protein.

TRBJ2-1 TRBV3-1 CASSQDSSRPEQFF
TRBJ2-1 TRBV6-5 CASSRSDAAWYNEQFF
TRBJ1-4 TRBV6-5 CASSQQTRGVGEKLFF
TRBJ2-1 TRBV12-3/TRBV12-4 CASSHSIGSGGAGEQFF
TRBJ2-7 TRBV6-1 CASSLRLAGYYEQYF
TRBJ1-6 TRBV6-1 CASSEGTGSNSPLHF
TRBJ1-4 TRBV12-3/TRBV12-4 CASSGTGDEKLFF
TRBJ2-5 TRBV15 CATSREGTGGPVGETQYF
TRBJ2-7 TRBV5-6 CASSGLDSYEQYF
TRBJ2-1 TRBV9 CASSATSGGGNEQFF
TRBJ1-2 TRBV29-1 CSVVGGQSAYGYTF
TRBJ2-7 TRBV28 CASSLASEGPRYEQYF
TRBJ2-1 TRBV14 CASSQGFQVFNEQFF
TRBJ2-7 TRBV5-1 CASSFYGGPSYEQYF
TRBJ2-7 TRBV7-9 CASSYRDSSYEQYF
TRBJ2-6 TRBV11-1 CASSLEGRGPPGANVLTF
TRBJ2-7 TRBV5-6 CASSLGPTYEQYF
TRBJ2-7 TRBV12-3/TRBV12-4 CASSLGIGVSYEQYF
TRBJ2-7 TRBV7-9 CASSWDRGYEQYF
TRBJ2-5 TRBV9 CASRGDSETQYF
TRBJ1-1 TRBV19 CASRRPGTGTNTEAFF
TRBJ2-1 TRBV24-1 CATSDLGKASYNEQFF
TRBJ1-1 TRBV19 CASSIDFSSILIEAFF
TRBJ1-5 TRBV12-3/TRBV12-4 CASSFGTGVMPQHF
TRBJ1-5 TRBV5-5 CASSLWQGQPQHF
TRBJ1-4 TRBV28 CASSVDREGYEKLFF